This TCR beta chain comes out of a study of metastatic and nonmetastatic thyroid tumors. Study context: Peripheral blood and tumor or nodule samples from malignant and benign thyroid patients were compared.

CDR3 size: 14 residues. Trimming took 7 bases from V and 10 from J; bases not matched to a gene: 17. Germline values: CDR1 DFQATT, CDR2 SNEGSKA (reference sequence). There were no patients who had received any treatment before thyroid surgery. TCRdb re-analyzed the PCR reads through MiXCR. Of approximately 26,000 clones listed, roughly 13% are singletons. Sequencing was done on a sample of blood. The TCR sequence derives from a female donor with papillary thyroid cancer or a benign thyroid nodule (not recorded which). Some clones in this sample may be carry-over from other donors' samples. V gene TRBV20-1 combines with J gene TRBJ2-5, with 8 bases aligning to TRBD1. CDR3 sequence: CSVQDRDSQGNQYF. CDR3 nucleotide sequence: TGCAGTGTTCAGGACAGGGACTCCCAAGGGAACCAGTACTTC.